This is a list of T cell receptor beta chains from one sample in a study of response to subunit inactivated influenza vaccine. MiXCR, run by TCRdb on the RT-PCR reads, gives a single entry per CDR3 protein. Among 280,000 or so distinct CDR3 sequences listed, just over 20% were seen once. Sequencing was performed on PBMCs from blood, taken roughly 20 months after vaccination. These receptors all stem from a man between 50 and 70 years old who received an inactivated influenza vaccine. CDR3s include the opening cysteine and the closing phenylalanine or tryptophan. D genes are given only for firm matches. Clone size is not always given. Where it is, it says once, few, many or a class for expanded clones.

V gene	J gene	clone size	D gene	CDR3 length	CDR3 protein	CDR3 DNA
TRBV3-1	TRBJ2-1	-	TRBD2	17	CASSQDILAGGPNEQFF	TGTGCCAGCAGCCAAGACATACTAGCGGGGGGGCCTAATGAGCAGTTCTTC
TRBV20-1	TRBJ1-1	few	-	14	CSANRGSRNTEAFF	TGCAGTGCAAACCGAGGATCCAGGAACACTGAAGCTTTCTTT
TRBV6-2/TRBV6-3	TRBJ2-5	-	-	12	CASSDSKETQYF	TGTGCCAGCAGTGACTCAAAAGAGACCCAGTACTTC
TRBV12-3/TRBV12-4	TRBJ1-4	many	-	15	CASSPRPGTTEKLFF	TGTGCCAGCAGTCCCCGACCGGGAACGACTGAAAAACTGTTTTTT
TRBV6-2/TRBV6-3	TRBJ1-2	many	TRBD1	15	CASRRGQGANYGYTF	TGTGCCAGCAGACGGGGACAGGGGGCTAACTATGGCTACACCTTC
TRBV5-5	TRBJ1-2	many	TRBD1	15	CASSLEARGAYGYTF	TGTGCCAGCAGCTTGGAAGCCAGGGGGGCCTATGGCTACACCTTC
TRBV15	TRBJ2-7	once	-	16	CATSSWTEDPPYEQYF	TGTGCCACCAGCAGCTGGACGGAGGATCCCCCTTACGAGCAGTACTTC
TRBV7-2	TRBJ1-1	-	-	13	CASSSDTNTEAFF	TGTGCCAGCAGCTCCGACACTAACACTGAAGCTTTCTTT
TRBV4-1	TRBJ2-5	-	-	13	CASSQDRIETQYF	TGCGCCAGCAGCCAAGATAGGATTGAGACCCAGTACTTC
TRBV20-1	TRBJ2-1	-	-	14	CSARAIEGTYEQFF	TGCAGTGCTAGAGCAATTGAGGGAACGTATGAGCAGTTCTTC
TRBV5-6	TRBJ1-5	few	TRBD1	17	CASSIRDRGLSNQPQHF	TGTGCCAGCAGCATCCGGGACAGGGGTCTCAGCAATCAGCCCCAGCATTTT
TRBV4-1	TRBJ2-3	-	-	16	CASSLRTNEYWDTQYF	TGCGCCAGCAGCCTACGGACTAATGAGTATTGGGATACGCAGTATTTT
TRBV7-2	TRBJ1-5	few	-	17	CASTLGGIGANNQPQHF	TGTGCCAGCACCCTAGGGGGTATCGGGGCCAACAATCAGCCCCAGCATTTT
TRBV5-5	TRBJ2-1	-	TRBD2	16	CASSSGLAGGYNEQFF	TGTGCCAGCAGCTCCGGACTAGCGGGAGGGTACAATGAGCAGTTCTTC
TRBV5-4	TRBJ1-5	few	-	14	CASSPDLGNQPQHF	TGTGCCAGCAGCCCGGACCTGGGGAATCAGCCCCAGCATTTT
TRBV6-2/TRBV6-3	TRBJ1-1	few	TRBD1	12	CASKGAMTEAFF	TGTGCCAGCAAGGGGGCGATGACTGAAGCTTTCTTT
TRBV18	TRBJ2-7	-	-	13	CASSLKQGSEQYF	TGTGCCAGCTCACTAAAACAGGGTTCCGAGCAGTACTTC
TRBV4-2	TRBJ2-3	-	TRBD2	14	CASSQAGGAGTQYF	TGTGCCAGCAGCCAAGCCGGGGGGGCAGGTACGCAGTATTTT
TRBV20-1	TRBJ2-1	-	TRBD2	14	CSGHGTSSYNEQFF	TGCAGTGGTCACGGGACTAGCAGCTACAATGAGCAGTTCTTC
TRBV29-1	TRBJ1-1	-	-	13	CSAGQRMNTEAFF	TGCAGCGCTGGACAGAGAATGAACACTGAAGCTTTCTTT
TRBV6-6	TRBJ2-7	-	TRBD1	12	CASRTGGNEQYF	TGTGCCAGCAGGACAGGGGGGAACGAGCAGTACTTC
TRBV7-3	TRBJ2-5	-	-	13	CASSLMGAETQYF	TGTGCCAGCAGCTTAATGGGCGCAGAGACCCAGTACTTC
TRBV20-1	TRBJ2-5	-	TRBD2	18	CSARILSRTSGGGETQYF	TGCAGTGCTAGAATCCTCTCTAGGACTAGCGGGGGCGGAGAGACCCAGTACTTC
TRBV20-1	TRBJ1-6	few	TRBD1	15	CSARGQVNHNSPLHF	TGCAGTGCTAGGGGACAGGTTAACCATAATTCACCCCTCCACTTT
TRBV20-1	TRBJ1-4	-	TRBD1	15	CSARDLSQGIEKLFF	TGCAGTGCTAGAGATCTCTCACAGGGGATTGAAAAACTGTTTTTT
TRBV28	TRBJ2-1	-	TRBD2	16	CASSYRWLAGGEEQFF	TGTGCCAGCAGTTACCGGTGGCTAGCGGGAGGAGAGGAGCAGTTCTTC
TRBV5-1	TRBJ1-2	few	TRBD1	14	CASSPGQQNYGYTF	TGCGCCAGCAGCCCGGGACAGCAAAACTATGGCTACACCTTC
TRBV11-2	TRBJ2-3	-	TRBD2	13	CASSRGGRDTQYF	TGTGCCAGCAGCCGGGGAGGGAGAGATACGCAGTATTTT
TRBV5-6	TRBJ2-1	-	TRBD1	15	CASSLPGQAGNEQFF	TGTGCCAGCAGCTTACCGGGACAGGCCGGGAATGAGCAGTTCTTC
TRBV6-2/TRBV6-3	TRBJ2-6	-	-	20	CASSYSIPRVPPSGANVLTF	TGTGCCAGCAGTTACTCGATACCAAGGGTACCCCCTTCTGGGGCCAACGTCCTGACTTTC
TRBV11-1	TRBJ2-1	few	-	15	CASRGASGNDNEQFF	TGTGCCAGCAGGGGGGCCAGCGGCAACGACAATGAGCAGTTCTTC
TRBV27	TRBJ2-7	-	-	15	CASSLGAGQFLEQYF	TGTGCCAGCAGTTTAGGGGCGGGACAGTTTCTAGAGCAGTACTTC
TRBV9	TRBJ2-7	-	-	15	CASSAGHGEGYEQYF	TGTGCCAGCAGCGCGGGACACGGCGAGGGCTACGAGCAGTACTTC
TRBV20-1	TRBJ2-1	few	-	13	CSARDLGFPEQFF	TGCAGTGCTAGAGATTTGGGGTTCCCTGAGCAGTTCTTC
TRBV10-3	TRBJ2-2	few	TRBD1	15	CAISEGTGNTGELFF	TGTGCCATCAGTGAGGGGACAGGGAACACCGGGGAGCTGTTTTTT
TRBV20-1	TRBJ2-5	-	-	13	CSARVPGKETQYF	TGCAGTGCTAGAGTCCCGGGGAAAGAGACCCAGTACTTC